This is a list of T cell receptor beta chains from one sample in a study of blood T cell repertoires in COVID-19. The protocol was immunoSEQ multiplex PCR, while the TCRdb copy is restricted to in-frame clones and leaves out a portion. The sample yields approximately 200,000 clones, 94% seen once. Material: peripheral blood. Every receptor here comes from a man younger than 45 with COVID-19, enrolled during active disease. CDR3s include the opening cysteine and the closing phenylalanine or tryptophan. The order of the fields is CDR3 protein, V gene, clone size, J gene. Not every row has a clone size; where given, it reads once, few, many or a size class.

CASSIRGAPGYTF | TRBV19 | . | TRBJ1-2
CASSSFFGAGNYGYTF | TRBV11-1 | . | TRBJ1-2
CASAGTSATDTQYF | TRBV5-1 | . | TRBJ2-3
CASSVRTGEQETQYF | TRBV7-6 | . | TRBJ2-5
CASSSAPGDSGGYTF | TRBV9 | . | TRBJ1-2
CASSLFVGGGFNEQFF | TRBV27 | . | TRBJ2-1
CAWSVSYEAFF | TRBV30 | . | TRBJ1-1
CASSSNQETQYF | TRBV18 | many | TRBJ2-5
CASSGGTDGDRFGNEQYF | TRBV9 | . | TRBJ2-7
CASSATGSSGNTIYF | TRBV7-6 | once | TRBJ1-3
CATSDPKASYNEQFF | TRBV24-1 | . | TRBJ2-1
CASSTIGGGTDTQYF | TRBV6-5 | once | TRBJ2-3
CARGTGQGRNQPQHF | TRBV3-1/TRBV3-2 | . | TRBJ1-5
CASSLYTPRSGNTIYF | TRBV7-6 | once | TRBJ1-3
CASSPRVGDRALNTIYF | TRBV9 | . | TRBJ1-3